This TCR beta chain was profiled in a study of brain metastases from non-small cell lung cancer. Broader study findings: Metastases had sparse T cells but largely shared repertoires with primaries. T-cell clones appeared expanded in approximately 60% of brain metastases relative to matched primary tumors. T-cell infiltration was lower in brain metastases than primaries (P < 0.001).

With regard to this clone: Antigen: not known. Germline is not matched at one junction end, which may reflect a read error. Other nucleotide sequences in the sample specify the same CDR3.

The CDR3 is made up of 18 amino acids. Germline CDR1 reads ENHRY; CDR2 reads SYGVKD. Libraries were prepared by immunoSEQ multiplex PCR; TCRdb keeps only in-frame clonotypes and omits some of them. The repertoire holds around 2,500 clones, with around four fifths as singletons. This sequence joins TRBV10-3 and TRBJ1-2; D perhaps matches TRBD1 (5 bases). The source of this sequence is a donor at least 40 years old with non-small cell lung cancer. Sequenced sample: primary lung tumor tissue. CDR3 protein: CAISESSGRWTLFYGYTF. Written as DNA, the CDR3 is TGTGCCATTAGTGAGTCAAGTGGAAGGTGGACACTTTTTTATGGCTACACCTTC.